Here is one T cell receptor (beta chain) with its context. Its antigen is as yet unknown. Sequenced by immunoSEQ multiplex PCR; TCRdb stores in-frame clones only, minus some. The data contain about 21,000 clones, around 85% of them singletons. Germline V CDR1 and CDR2: SGDLS, YYNGEE. The CDR3 covers 15 residues. Trimming cost V 1 base and J 7 bases, with 15 bases left between them. The sample is drawn from a study of OX40 agonist ivuxolimab in advanced cancers. The study, taken as a whole, reports: Both blood CD4+ and CD8+ T cells showed clonal growth by week 6 at 0.1 to 3.0 mg/kg. Normalized T-cell clonal expansion was also low in a subset of nonresponders.

Patients were ruled out by autoimmune disease history or systemic immunosuppression. This specimen consisted of CD4+ or CD8+ T cells sorted from blood, obtained in a trial of the OX40 agonist ivuxolimab. The chain couples TRBV9 to TRBJ2-4, with D tentatively TRBD1 or TRBD2 (5 bases each). The receptor was isolated from an adult with an advanced solid tumor such as melanoma, head and neck, liver or kidney cancer. For the CDR3, the DNA is TGTGCCAGCAGCGTAACCGGGACCCCTCGGAACATTCAGTACTTC. This gives the protein CASSVTGTPRNIQYF.